Below, 2 T cell receptor beta chains from the same sample are listed, as sequenced in a study of OX40 agonist ivuxolimab in advanced cancers. TCRdb's table, derived via immunoSEQ multiplex PCR, lists solely in-frame clones and lacks some. The sample carries about 36,000 clones, 88% recorded once. The starting material was CD4+ or CD8+ T cells sorted from blood, obtained in a trial of the OX40 agonist ivuxolimab. These receptors were obtained from an adult with an advanced solid tumor such as melanoma, head and neck, liver or kidney cancer.

A single count supports this clone. This rearrangement joins TRBV6-6 to TRBJ2-1; D gene unclear. Germline V gives CDR1 MNHNY, CDR2 SVGAGI (reference sequence). Between the trimmed V and J ends, which lost 0 bases and 6 bases, there was a span of 6 bases. CDR3 size: 13 residues. The CDR3 is CASSYSTGNEQFF. The CDR3 region has the DNA TGTGCCAGCAGTTACTCTACGGGCAATGAGCAGTTCTTC.

Details on this clone: Other DNA sequences in this sample translate to the same CDR3. The chain joins TRBV29-1 to TRBJ2-3, with D possibly being TRBD1 (6 bases). V dropped 8 bases and J dropped 3 bases, with 9 bases sitting between them. From germline, CDR1 is SQVTM and CDR2 ANQGSEA. This CDR3 has 11 residues. CDR3 residues: CSSRGTDTQYF. The CDR3 coding sequence is TGCAGCTCGAGGGGGACAGATACGCAGTATTTT.